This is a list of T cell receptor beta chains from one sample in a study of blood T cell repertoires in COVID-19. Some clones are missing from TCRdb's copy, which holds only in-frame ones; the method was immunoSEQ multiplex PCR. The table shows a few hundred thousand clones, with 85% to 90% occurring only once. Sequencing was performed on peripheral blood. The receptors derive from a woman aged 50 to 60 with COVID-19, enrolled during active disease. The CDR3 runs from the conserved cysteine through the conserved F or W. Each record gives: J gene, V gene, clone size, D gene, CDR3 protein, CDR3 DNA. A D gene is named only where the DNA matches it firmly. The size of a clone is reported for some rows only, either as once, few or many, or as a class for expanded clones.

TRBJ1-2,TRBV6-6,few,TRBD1,CASSLAGTGDHYGYTF,TGTGCCAGCAGCCTGGCCGGGACAGGGGATCACTATGGCTACACCTTC
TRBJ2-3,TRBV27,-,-,CASSPPGHRTDTQYF,TGTGCCAGCAGTCCACCGGGACACCGCACAGATACGCAGTATTTT
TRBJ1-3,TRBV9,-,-,CASSDLSSEGNTIYF,TGTGCCAGCAGCGATCTTTCGAGTGAAGGAAACACCATATATTTT
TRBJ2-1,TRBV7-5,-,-,CARSWGGRDEQFF,TGTGCCAGAAGCTGGGGGGGCCGGGATGAGCAGTTCTTC
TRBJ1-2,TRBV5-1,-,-,CASSLLQGVDGYTF,TGCGCCAGCAGCCTACTACAGGGAGTTGATGGCTACACCTTC
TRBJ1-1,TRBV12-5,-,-,CASGLVRPFGLDAFF,TGTGCTAGTGGTTTGGTACGCCCATTTGGGCTGGATGCTTTCTTT
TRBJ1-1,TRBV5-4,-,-,CASSREGFSTEAFF,TGTGCCAGCAGCAGGGAGGGATTTAGTACTGAAGCTTTCTTT
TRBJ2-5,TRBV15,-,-,CATSSPLLETQYF,TGTGCCACCAGCAGCCCACTGCTAGAGACCCAGTACTTC
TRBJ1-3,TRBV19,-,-,CASSLRPPGGNTIYF,TGTGCCAGTAGCCTACGGCCTCCAGGTGGAAACACCATATATTTT
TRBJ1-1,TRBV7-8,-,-,CASSLGFRGWTEAFF,TGTGCCAGCAGCTTGGGTTTCAGGGGATGGACTGAAGCTTTCTTT
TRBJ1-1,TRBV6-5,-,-,CASSQQGGMNTEAFF,TGTGCCAGCAGTCAACAGGGTGGAATGAACACTGAAGCTTTCTTT
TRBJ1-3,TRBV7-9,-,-,CASITGSGNTIYF,TGTGCCAGCATTACAGGATCTGGAAACACCATATATTTT
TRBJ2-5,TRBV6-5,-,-,CASSRDRTDQETQYF,TGTGCCAGCAGCCGCGATCGGACAGATCAAGAGACCCAGTACTTC
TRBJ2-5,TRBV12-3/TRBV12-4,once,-,CASSSEPMETQYF,TGTGCCAGCAGTTCGGAGCCGATGGAGACCCAGTACTTC
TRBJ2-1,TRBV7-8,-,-,CASSLVVIPRVSKKENEQFF,TGTGCCAGCAGCTTAGTGGTCATTCCCCGAGTGTCCAAGAAAGAGAATGAGCAGTTCTTC
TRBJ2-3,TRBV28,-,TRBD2,CASSFRVSGSHLGDTQYF,TGTGCCAGCAGTTTTCGGGTTAGCGGGTCTCACTTAGGGGATACGCAGTATTTT
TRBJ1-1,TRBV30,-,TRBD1,CAWRGQAGRTEAFF,TGTGCCTGGAGGGGACAGGCAGGAAGGACTGAAGCTTTCTTT
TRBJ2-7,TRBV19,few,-,CASSRSVVSYEQYF,TGTGCCAGTAGTCGTTCCGTCGTCTCCTACGAGCAGTACTTC
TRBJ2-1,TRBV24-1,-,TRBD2,CATSDLGLAGGPHNEQFF,TGTGCCACCAGTGATTTAGGGCTAGCGGGGGGGCCTCACAATGAGCAGTTCTTC
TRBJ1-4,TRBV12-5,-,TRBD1,CASGRQGREKLFF,TGTGCTAGTGGCAGACAGGGCCGGGAAAAACTGTTTTTT
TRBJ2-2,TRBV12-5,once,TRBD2,CASGFLAGGYTGELFF,TGTGCTAGTGGTTTCTTAGCGGGGGGGTACACCGGGGAGCTGTTTTTT
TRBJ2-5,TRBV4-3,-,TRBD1,CASSPDRGRGETQYF,TGCGCCAGCAGCCCCGACAGGGGGCGGGGAGAGACCCAGTACTTC
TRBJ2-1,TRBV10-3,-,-,CAIARTDEQFF,TGTGCCATAGCTAGAACCGATGAGCAGTTCTTC